These 19 T cell receptor beta chains were sequenced from one sample in a study of control samples from healthy donors and cancer patients. Data came from immunoSEQ multiplex PCR; TCRdb stores just in-frame clones and leaves some out. The sample consists of about 170,000 clones, around 94% of them appearing once. Sequencing used blood. The receptors derive from a woman aged 18-30 years in good health.

The chain joins TRBV4-1 to TRBJ2-2; D gene unclear. Germline V gene data show CDR1 as MGHRA and CDR2 as YSYEKL. The CDR3 loop spans 12 amino acids. V was shortened by 3 bases and J by 1 base, with 0 bases between the two germline ends. The CDR3 sequence is CASSQNTGELFF. For the CDR3, the DNA is TGCGCCAGCAGCCAGAACACCGGGGAGCTGTTTTTT.

Comment on this clone: The junction and the germline gene differ at one end; a read error may be behind it. The CDR3 reads CASSPRGGETQYF. In nucleotides, the CDR3 is TGTGCTAGCAGCCCGAGGGGGGGAGAGACCCAGTACTTC. The genes are TRBV7-7 and TRBJ2-5; D might be TRBD2 (7 bases). The CDR3 is 13 residues long. The germline V gene encodes CDR1 SSHAT and CDR2 FNYEAQ (reference sequence).

This chain joins TRBV2 and TRBJ2-5, with D possibly TRBD1 on 5 matching bases. Trimming took 7 bases from V and 2 from J, leaving 17 bases between them. The CDR3 covers 15 residues. Germline CDR1 SNHLY, CDR2 FYNNEI. The CDR3 nucleotides read TGTGCCAGCACCAAAAGGGGTCGAGGACAAGAGACCCAGTACTTC. It yields the protein CASTKRGRGQETQYF. The whole variable domain, remainder taken from reference TRBV2 and TRBJ2-5, is EPEVTQTPSHQVTQMGQEVILRCVPISNHLYFYWYRQILGQKVEFLVSFYNNEISEKSEIFDDQFSVERPDGSNFTLKIRSTKLEDSAMYFCASTKRGRGQETQYFGPGTRLLVL.

The gene calls are TRBV6-1 and TRBJ2-7, with D perhaps given as TRBD1 or TRBD2 (7 bases each). Germline CDR1 MNHNS, CDR2 SASEGT. V shed 4 bases and J shed 2 bases, with 27 bases lying between them. The CDR3 has 19 amino acids. The CDR3 DNA follows: TGTGCCAGCAGTGGCGGAATAAGAAGGCGGGGGACAGATACCTACGAGCAGTACTTC. It specifies CASSGGIRRRGTDTYEQYF.

The chain joins TRBV6-2 or TRBV6-3 to TRBJ2-5; the match to TRBD1 covers 8 bases. This CDR3 has 15 amino acids. With 2 bases clipped from V and 4 bases from J, the junction kept 6 bases outside the gene matches. Looked up from germline, CDR1 is MNHEY and CDR2 is SVGEGT. CDR3 nucleotide sequence: TGTGCCAGCAGTTACCCGACAGGGGCCGGAGAGACCCAGTACTTC. Translating gives CASSYPTGAGETQYF.

This rearrangement joins TRBV13 to TRBJ1-2, with a tentative D call TRBD1 (5 bases). Per the germline V gene, CDR1 is PRHDT and CDR2 is FYEKMQ (reference sequence). CDR3 size: 15 residues. The V end was cut by 0 bases, the J end by 2 bases, with 10 bases between. CDR3 DNA: TGTGCCAGCAGCTTAGGCCATGGGGGAAACTATGGCTACACCTTC. As protein: CASSLGHGGNYGYTF.

The chain couples TRBV6-1 to TRBJ1-6; 7 bases map to TRBD1. The ends lost 2 bases at V and 2 bases at J; junction bases unmatched: 9. The germline gives CDR1 MNHNS, CDR2 SASEGT. CDR3 length equals 18 residues. CDR3 DNA: TGTGCCAGCAGTGAACAGTTTCCCGGGACAGCCTATAATTCACCCCTCCACTTT. This translates into CASSEQFPGTAYNSPLHF.

This chain connects TRBV5-6 to TRBJ2-7, with D uncertain. CDR3 size: 13 residues. V was clipped by 3 bases and J by 4 bases, with 11 bases between them. Germline V gene lookup returns CDR1 SGHDT and CDR2 YYEEEE. For the CDR3, the DNA is TGTGCCAGCAGCTCGGGCCCAATTTACGAGCAGTACTTC. Amino acid sequence: CASSSGPIYEQYF. The full variable domain, with the rest looked up from reference TRBV5-6 and TRBJ2-7, is DAGVTQSPTHLIKTRGQQVTLRCSPKSGHDTVSWYQQALGQGPQFIFQYYEEEERQRGNFPDRFSGHQFPNYSSELNVNALLLGDSALYLCASSSGPIYEQYFGPGTRLTVT.

The genes are TRBV24-1 and TRBJ2-7; unclear D gene. The CDR3 contains 13 residues. Trimming removed 0 bases from V and 3 bases from J, with 5 bases in between. Germline assignment: CDR1 KGHDR and CDR2 SFDVKD. CDR3 protein: CATSDLRSYEQYF. CDR3 DNA sequence: TGTGCCACCAGTGATTTGCGCAGCTACGAGCAGTACTTC.

The chain couples TRBV20-1 to TRBJ2-7, with 8 bases that match TRBD2. Trimming at V came to 3 bases and at J to 3 bases, leaving 13 bases not matched to a gene. The CDR3 is 16 residues long. Germline V gene data show CDR1 as DFQATT and CDR2 as SNEGSKA (reference sequence). The DNA of the CDR3 is TGCAGTGCTAGTACGCCTAGCGGGCAAGCCCTCTACGAGCAGTACTTC. Translating it yields CSASTPSGQALYEQYF.

The chain carries TRBV18 and TRBJ1-2, with a weak D call TRBD1 (5 bases). V was cut by 4 bases and J by 3 bases, with 12 bases left in between. CDR1 is KGHSH, CDR2 LQKENI, per germline. This CDR3 contains 14 residues. CDR3 DNA sequence: TGTGCCAGCTCACAAAGGGGTTTGGACTATGGCTACACCTTC. Translated, it gives CASSQRGLDYGYTF.

The rearrangement joins TRBV5-1 to TRBJ2-3, with D possibly matching TRBD1 (6 bases). With 4 bases removed from V and 5 bases from J, the gap between germline ends came to 14 bases. Germline-derived CDR1 and CDR2 are SGHRS and YFSETQ. The CDR3 consists of 14 residues. CDR3 protein: CASSVGTPKDTQYF. DNA of the CDR3: TGCGCCAGCAGCGTCGGGACACCCAAAGATACGCAGTATTTT. The whole variable domain, remainder taken from reference TRBV5-1 and TRBJ2-3, is KAGVTQTPRYLIKTRGQQVTLSCSPISGHRSVSWYQQTPGQGLQFLFEYFSETQRNKGNFPGRFSGRQFSNSRSEMNVSTLELGDSALYLCASSVGTPKDTQYFGPGTRLTVL.

The rearrangement links TRBV6-5 to TRBJ1-4, with unresolved D. Germline V gene data show CDR1 as MNHEY and CDR2 as SVGAGI. This CDR3 spans 15 amino acids. Trimming cost V 6 bases and J 6 bases, with 17 bases left between them. Here the CDR3 DNA reads TGTGCCAGCAGACCTCTGGCGCCCTACTATGAAAAACTGTTTTTT. Translating it yields CASRPLAPYYEKLFF.

This chain joins TRBV15 and TRBJ2-5; weak D call: TRBD2 (5 bases). CDR1 is LNHNV and CDR2 is YYDKDF in the germline V gene (reference sequence). CDR3 length: 14 residues. V gave up 5 bases and J gave up 3 bases, with 13 bases separating them. The CDR3 region is CATSEIDGEETQYF. The CDR3 region has the DNA TGTGCCACCAGCGAGATCGACGGGGAAGAGACCCAGTACTTC.

The CDR3 nucleotides are TGCGCCAGCAGCGGCTCCCGGGGTTCCTGGGACGCAGATACGCAGTATTTT. Residues: CASSGSRGSWDADTQYF. The chain uses TRBV5-1 and TRBJ2-3, with D perhaps assigned TRBD1 or TRBD2 (5 bases each). V gave up 4 bases and J gave up 4 bases, with 22 bases separating them. Germline V gives CDR1 SGHRS, CDR2 YFSETQ. The CDR3 runs 17 residues.

This chain connects TRBV7-3 to TRBJ2-2; TRBD1 agrees at 8 bases. Germline V gene lookup returns CDR1 SGHTA and CDR2 FQGTGA. The CDR3 extends over 17 amino acids. V shed 1 base, J shed 2 bases, and the junction held 6 bases outside the gene matches. Written as DNA, the CDR3 is TGTGCCAGCAGCTTAATAGCCCAGGGGGCTAACACCGGGGAGCTGTTTTTT. As protein: CASSLIAQGANTGELFF.

The rearrangement links TRBV2 to TRBJ1-2; 7 bases align to TRBD1. The junction had 3 bases not matched to a gene; V was cut back by 1 base and J by 7 bases. From germline, CDR1 is SNHLY and CDR2 FYNNEI. The CDR3 is 13 residues long. This CDR3 is CASSEETGIGYTF. The CDR3 coding sequence is TGTGCCAGCAGTGAAGAGACAGGGATTGGCTACACCTTC.

The chain combines TRBV12-5 with TRBJ2-2; D gene unclear. Per the germline V gene, CDR1 is LGHNT and CDR2 is FRNRAP. V was shortened by 6 bases and J by 4 bases, with 6 bases between the two germline ends. The CDR3 covers 12 residues. The CDR3 reads CASGFGTGELFF. Written as DNA, the CDR3 is TGTGCTAGTGGGTTCGGCACCGGGGAGCTGTTTTTT.

For the CDR3, the DNA is TGTGCCACCAGCAGTCGAAATCAGGGAAGGAGCAATCAGCCCCAGCATTTT. Protein product: CATSSRNQGRSNQPQHF. The rearrangement links TRBV15 to TRBJ1-5; weak D call: TRBD1 (5 bases). Germline V lookup: CDR1 LNHNV, CDR2 YYDKDF (reference sequence). Trimming shortened V by 3 bases and J by 1 base, and 16 bases separated the two germline ends. This CDR3 contains 17 residues. The full variable domain, with the rest looked up from reference TRBV15 and TRBJ1-5, is DAMVIQNPRYQVTQFGKPVTLSCSQTLNHNVMYWYQQKSSQAPKLLFHYYDKDFNNEADTPDNFQSRRPNTSFCFLDIRSPGLGDTAMYLCATSSRNQGRSNQPQHFGDGTRLSIL.